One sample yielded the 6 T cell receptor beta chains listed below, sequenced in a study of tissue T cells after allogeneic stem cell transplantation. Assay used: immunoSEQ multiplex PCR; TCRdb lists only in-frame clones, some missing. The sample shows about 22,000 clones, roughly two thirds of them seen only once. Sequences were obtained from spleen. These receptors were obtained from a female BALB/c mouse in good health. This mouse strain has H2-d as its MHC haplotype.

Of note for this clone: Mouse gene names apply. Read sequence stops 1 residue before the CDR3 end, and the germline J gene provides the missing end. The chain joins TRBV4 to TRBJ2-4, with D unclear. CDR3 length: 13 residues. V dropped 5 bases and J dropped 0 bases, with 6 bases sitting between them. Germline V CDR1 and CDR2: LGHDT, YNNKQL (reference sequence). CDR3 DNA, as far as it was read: TGTGCCAGCAGCCAGACTAGTCAAAACACCTTGTAC. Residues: CASSQTSQNTLY. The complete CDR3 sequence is CASSQTSQNTLYF. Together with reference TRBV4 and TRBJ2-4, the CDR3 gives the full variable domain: ETAVFQTPNYHVTQVGNEVSFNCKQTLGHDTMYWYKQDSKKLLKIMFSYNNKQLIVNETVPRRFSPQSSDKAHLNLRIKSVEPEDSAVYLCASSQTSQNTLYFGAGTRLSVL.

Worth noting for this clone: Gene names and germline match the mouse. The sequenced CDR3 bases are TGTGCCAGCAGTACAGGGCAATACACCCAGTAC. Encoded protein: CASSTGQYTQY. The CDR3 in its entirety is CASSTGQYTQYF. The chain recombines TRBV19 with TRBJ2-5; TRBD1 is a possible D gene (5 bases). The DNA ends 1 residue before the CDR3 does, and the rest of the CDR3 is filled in from the germline J gene. The germline V gene has CDR1 FNHDT and CDR2 SITEND (reference sequence). The CDR3 runs to 12 residues. V was clipped by 3 bases and J by 7 bases, with 9 bases between them.

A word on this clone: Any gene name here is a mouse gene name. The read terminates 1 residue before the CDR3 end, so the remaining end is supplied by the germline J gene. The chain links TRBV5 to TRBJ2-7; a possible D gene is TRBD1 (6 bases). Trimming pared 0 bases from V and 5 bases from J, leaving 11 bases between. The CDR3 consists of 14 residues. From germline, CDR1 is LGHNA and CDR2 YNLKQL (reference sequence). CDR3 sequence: CASSQDLQGDEQYF. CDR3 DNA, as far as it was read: TGTGCCAGCAGCCAAGATCTACAGGGCGATGAACAGTAC.

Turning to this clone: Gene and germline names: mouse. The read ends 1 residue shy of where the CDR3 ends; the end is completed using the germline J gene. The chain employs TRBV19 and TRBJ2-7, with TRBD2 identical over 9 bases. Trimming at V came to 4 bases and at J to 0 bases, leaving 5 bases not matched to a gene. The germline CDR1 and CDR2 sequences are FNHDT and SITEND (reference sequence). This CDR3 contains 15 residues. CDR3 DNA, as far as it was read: TGTGCCAGCAGTTTACTGGGGGGCTTCTCCTATGAACAGTAC. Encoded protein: CASSLLGGFSYEQY. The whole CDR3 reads CASSLLGGFSYEQYF.

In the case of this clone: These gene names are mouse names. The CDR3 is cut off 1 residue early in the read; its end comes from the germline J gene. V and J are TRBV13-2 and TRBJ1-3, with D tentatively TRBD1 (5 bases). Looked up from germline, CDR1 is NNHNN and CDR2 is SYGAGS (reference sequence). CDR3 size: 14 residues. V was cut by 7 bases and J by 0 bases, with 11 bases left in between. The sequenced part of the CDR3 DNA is TGTGCCAGCACTGGGGGTAATTCTGGAAATACGCTCTAT. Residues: CASTGGNSGNTLY. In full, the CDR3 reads CASTGGNSGNTLYF.

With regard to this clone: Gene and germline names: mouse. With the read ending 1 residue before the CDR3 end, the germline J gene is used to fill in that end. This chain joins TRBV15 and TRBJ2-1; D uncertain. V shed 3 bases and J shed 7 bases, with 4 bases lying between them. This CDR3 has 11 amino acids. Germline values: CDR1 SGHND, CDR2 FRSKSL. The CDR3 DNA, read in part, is TGTGCCAGCAGTTTTCGAGCTGAGCAGTTC. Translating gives CASSFRAEQF. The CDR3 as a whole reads CASSFRAEQFF.